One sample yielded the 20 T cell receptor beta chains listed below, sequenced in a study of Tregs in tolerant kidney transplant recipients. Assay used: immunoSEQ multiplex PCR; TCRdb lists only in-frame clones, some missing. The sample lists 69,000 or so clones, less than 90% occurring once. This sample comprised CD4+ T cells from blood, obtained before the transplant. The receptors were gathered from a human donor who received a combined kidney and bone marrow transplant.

In nucleotides, the CDR3 is TGCGCCAGCAGCTTCGGGGGAGACACTGAAGCTTTCTTT. This sequence encodes CASSFGGDTEAFF. The rearrangement joins TRBV5-1 to TRBJ1-1, with a possible D match to TRBD1 (5 bases). The ends were cut back, 2 bases at V and 3 bases at J, with 8 bases in the middle. Germline V gene lookup returns CDR1 SGHRS and CDR2 YFSETQ. The CDR3 contains 13 residues.

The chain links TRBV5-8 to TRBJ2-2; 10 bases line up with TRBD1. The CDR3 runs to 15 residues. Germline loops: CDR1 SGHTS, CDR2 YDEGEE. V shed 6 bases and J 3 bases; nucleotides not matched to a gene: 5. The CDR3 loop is CASNTGQGYTGELFF. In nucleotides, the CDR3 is TGTGCCAGCAACACGGGACAGGGGTACACCGGGGAGCTGTTTTTT.

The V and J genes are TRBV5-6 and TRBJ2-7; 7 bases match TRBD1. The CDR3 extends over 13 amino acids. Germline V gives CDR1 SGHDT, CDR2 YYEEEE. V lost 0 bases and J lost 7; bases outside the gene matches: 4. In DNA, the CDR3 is TGTGCCAGCAGCTTGGGACAGGGTGATGAGCAGTACTTC. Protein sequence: CASSLGQGDEQYF.

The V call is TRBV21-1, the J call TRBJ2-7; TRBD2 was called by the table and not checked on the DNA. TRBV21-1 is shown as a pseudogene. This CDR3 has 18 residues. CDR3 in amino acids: CASSKRRTSGSLSYEQYF. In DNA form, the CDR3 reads TGTGCCAGCAGCAAAAGGAGGACTAGCGGGAGTCTCTCCTACGAGCAGTACTTC.

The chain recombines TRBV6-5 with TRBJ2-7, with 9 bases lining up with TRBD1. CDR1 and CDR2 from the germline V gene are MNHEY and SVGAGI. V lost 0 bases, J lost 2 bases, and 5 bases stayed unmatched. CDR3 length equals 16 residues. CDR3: CASSYSGTGLPYEQYF. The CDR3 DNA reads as TGTGCCAGCAGTTACTCCGGGACAGGGCTGCCCTACGAGCAGTACTTC.

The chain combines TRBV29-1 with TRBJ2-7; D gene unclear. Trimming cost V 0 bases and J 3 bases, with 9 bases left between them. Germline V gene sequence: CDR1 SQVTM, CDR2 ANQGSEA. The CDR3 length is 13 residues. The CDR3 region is CSVEEDNHYEQYF. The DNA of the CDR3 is TGCAGCGTTGAAGAAGACAACCACTACGAGCAGTACTTC.

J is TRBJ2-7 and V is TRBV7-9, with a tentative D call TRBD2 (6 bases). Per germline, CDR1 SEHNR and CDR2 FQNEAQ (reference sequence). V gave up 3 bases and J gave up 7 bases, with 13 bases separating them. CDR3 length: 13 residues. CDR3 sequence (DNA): TGTGCCAGCAGCTTTGGGGCCGGGGGAGAGCAGTACTTC. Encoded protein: CASSFGAGGEQYF.

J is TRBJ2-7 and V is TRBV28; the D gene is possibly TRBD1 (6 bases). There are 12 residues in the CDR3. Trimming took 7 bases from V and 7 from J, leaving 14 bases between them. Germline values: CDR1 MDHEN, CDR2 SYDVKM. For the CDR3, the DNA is TGTGCCAGCACGAATAGGGGGTGGGAGCAGTACTTC. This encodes CASTNRGWEQYF. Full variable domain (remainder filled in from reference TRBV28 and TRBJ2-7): DVKVTQSSRYLVKRTGEKVFLECVQDMDHENMFWYRQDPGLGLRLIYFSYDVKMKEKGDIPEGYSVSREKKERFSLILESASTNQTSMYLCASTNRGWEQYFGPGTRLTVT.

The CDR3 sequence: CASRTGPSNTEAFF. CDR3 bases: TGTGCCAGCAGAACAGGGCCTTCGAACACTGAAGCTTTCTTT. The chain links TRBV14 to TRBJ1-1; D is possibly TRBD1 (6 bases). This CDR3 contains 14 residues. The germline gives CDR1 SGHDN, CDR2 FVKESK. The V end lost 6 bases, the J end lost 1 base, and 12 bases lay between the germline ends.

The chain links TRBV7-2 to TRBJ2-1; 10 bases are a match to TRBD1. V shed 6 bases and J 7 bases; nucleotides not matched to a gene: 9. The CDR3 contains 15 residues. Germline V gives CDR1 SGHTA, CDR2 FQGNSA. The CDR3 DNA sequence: TGTGCCAGCAGTAGGCCGGGACAGGGGATAAATGAGCAGTTCTTC. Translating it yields CASSRPGQGINEQFF.

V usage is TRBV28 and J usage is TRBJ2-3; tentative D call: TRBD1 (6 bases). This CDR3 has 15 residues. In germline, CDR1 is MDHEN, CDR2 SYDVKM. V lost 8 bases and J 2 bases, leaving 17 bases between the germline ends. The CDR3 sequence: CASGARTAPTDTQYF. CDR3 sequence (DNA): TGTGCCAGCGGGGCGCGGACAGCCCCCACAGATACGCAGTATTTT.

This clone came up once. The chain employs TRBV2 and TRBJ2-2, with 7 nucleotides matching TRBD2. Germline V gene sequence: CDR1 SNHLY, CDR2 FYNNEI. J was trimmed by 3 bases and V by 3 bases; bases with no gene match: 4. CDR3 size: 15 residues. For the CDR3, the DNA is TGTGCCAGCAGTGAGGGGGGAGGGTACACCGGGGAGCTGTTTTTT. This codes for CASSEGGGYTGELFF.

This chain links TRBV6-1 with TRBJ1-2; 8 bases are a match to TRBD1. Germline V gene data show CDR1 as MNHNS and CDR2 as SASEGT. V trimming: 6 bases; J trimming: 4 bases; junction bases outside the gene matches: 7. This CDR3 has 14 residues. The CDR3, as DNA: TGTGCCAGCAGCGCTAAGGACAGGGCCTATGGCTACACCTTC. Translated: CASSAKDRAYGYTF.

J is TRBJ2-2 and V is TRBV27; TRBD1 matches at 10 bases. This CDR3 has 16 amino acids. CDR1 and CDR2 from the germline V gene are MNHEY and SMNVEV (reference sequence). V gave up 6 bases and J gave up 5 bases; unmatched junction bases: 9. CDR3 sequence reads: CASRAWTGGETGELFF. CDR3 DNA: TGTGCCAGCAGGGCGTGGACAGGGGGAGAAACCGGGGAGCTGTTTTTT.

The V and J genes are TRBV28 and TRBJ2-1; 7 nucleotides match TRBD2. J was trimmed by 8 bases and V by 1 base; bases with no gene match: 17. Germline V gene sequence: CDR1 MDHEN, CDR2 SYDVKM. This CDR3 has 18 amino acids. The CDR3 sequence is CASSLSQWGLHNLYEQFF. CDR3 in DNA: TGTGCCAGCAGTTTATCGCAGTGGGGACTACACAACTTGTATGAGCAGTTCTTC.

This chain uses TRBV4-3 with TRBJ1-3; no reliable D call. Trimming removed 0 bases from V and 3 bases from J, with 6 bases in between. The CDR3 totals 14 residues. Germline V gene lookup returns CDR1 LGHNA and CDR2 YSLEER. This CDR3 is CASSQDYNGNTIYF. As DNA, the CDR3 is TGCGCCAGCAGCCAAGATTATAATGGAAACACCATATATTTT.

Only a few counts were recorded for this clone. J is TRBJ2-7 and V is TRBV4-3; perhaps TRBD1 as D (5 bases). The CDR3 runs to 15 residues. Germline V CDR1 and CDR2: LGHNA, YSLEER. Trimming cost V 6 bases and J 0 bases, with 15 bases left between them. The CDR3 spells CASSAWGESSYEQYF. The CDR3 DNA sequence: TGCGCCAGCAGTGCCTGGGGCGAGAGCTCCTACGAGCAGTACTTC.

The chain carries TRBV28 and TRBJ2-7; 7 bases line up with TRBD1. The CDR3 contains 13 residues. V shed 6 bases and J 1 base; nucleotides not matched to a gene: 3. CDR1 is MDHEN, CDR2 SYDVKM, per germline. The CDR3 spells CASRGQVSYEQYF. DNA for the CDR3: TGTGCCAGCAGAGGACAGGTTTCCTACGAGCAGTACTTC.

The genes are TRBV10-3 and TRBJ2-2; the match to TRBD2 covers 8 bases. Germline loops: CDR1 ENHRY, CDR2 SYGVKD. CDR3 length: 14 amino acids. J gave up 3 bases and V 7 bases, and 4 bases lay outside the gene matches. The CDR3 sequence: CAIKRGMDTGELFF. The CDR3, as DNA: TGTGCCATCAAGCGGGGGATGGACACCGGGGAGCTGTTTTTT.

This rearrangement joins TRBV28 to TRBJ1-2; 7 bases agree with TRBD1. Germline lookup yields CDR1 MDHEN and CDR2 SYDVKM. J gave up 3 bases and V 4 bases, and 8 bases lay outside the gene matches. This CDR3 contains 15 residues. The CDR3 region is CASSSQGSGDYGYTF. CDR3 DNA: TGTGCCAGCAGTTCACAGGGGAGTGGTGACTATGGCTACACCTTC.